The rows below give T cell receptor beta chains drawn from one sample of a study of CXCR3-negative and CXCR3-positive naive CD8 T cells. TCRdb re-called the 5' RACE reads; every CDR3 protein appears as one record, without DNA. Its table lists about 110,000 distinct CDR3 sequences. The source material was naive CXCR3+ CD8+ T cells from blood. The receptors derive from a human donor in good health. Some clones in this sample may be carry-over from other donors' samples. Both conserved end residues are part of each CDR3. The order of the fields is V gene, J gene, CDR3 protein.

>TRBV29-1|TRBJ2-5
CSVLITDQETQYF
>TRBV4-3|TRBJ2-7
CASSQDRPSGGPSYEQYF
>TRBV10-1|TRBJ2-7
CASSDGTKGQGVYEQYF
>TRBV6-1|TRBJ2-7
CASSELAESSYEQYF
>TRBV20-1|TRBJ1-1
CSAQDGDWWAFF
>TRBV7-9|TRBJ1-2
CASSSTVDRVYGYTF
>TRBV7-3|TRBJ2-3
CASSPMSTDTQYF
>TRBV28|TRBJ2-7
CASSLLAGVGEQYF
>TRBV15|TRBJ2-3
CATSRDGRGEGAQYF
>TRBV18|TRBJ2-2
CASPTGHTGELFF
>TRBV6-2/TRBV6-3|TRBJ2-7
CASSGLSYEQYF
>TRBV7-2|TRBJ1-2
CASSLIPRRDYGYTF
>TRBV7-3|TRBJ2-3
CASSVWGTGVIDTQYF
>TRBV29-1|TRBJ2-1
CSVEGPGRDNEQFF
>TRBV29-1|TRBJ2-5
CSVDGTSGGSKTQYF
>TRBV19|TRBJ1-3
CASSVGQIDSGNTIYF
>TRBV7-9|TRBJ1-1
CASSPAGTGTEAFF
>TRBV5-6|TRBJ2-7
CASSVDISYEQYF
>TRBV6-5|TRBJ1-5
CASSESADQPQHF
>TRBV6-5|TRBJ2-2
CASTQSGANTGELFF
>TRBV4-2|TRBJ2-1
CASSQALAGGRDEQFF
>TRBV28|TRBJ1-4
CASRARQGGNEKLFF
>TRBV7-9|TRBJ2-4
CASSLWADIQYF
>TRBV2|TRBJ1-1
CAIYQTSEGAFF
>TRBV7-9|TRBJ2-5
CASSFLGSQETQYF
>TRBV29-1|TRBJ2-2
CSVVGREDTGELFF
>TRBV7-2|TRBJ1-3
CASSLGSSGNTIYF
>TRBV12-3/TRBV12-4|TRBJ2-7
CASSTTYEQYF
>TRBV4-1|TRBJ2-7
CASSQEFRSYEQYF
>TRBV7-6|TRBJ2-3
CASSLVTGGLGTDTQYF
>TRBV12-3/TRBV12-4|TRBJ2-1
CASSPGTHGEQFF
>TRBV15|TRBJ2-7
CATSTDRGDNEQYF
>TRBV20-1|TRBJ2-3
CSPRGREGGRTGDSTDTQYF
>TRBV24-1|TRBJ2-7
CATSDQPGTEGEQYF
>TRBV7-2|TRBJ1-1
CASSYTGGTEAFF
>TRBV7-9|TRBJ1-4
CASSHRDSNEKLFF
>TRBV20-1|TRBJ2-3
CSARDNDSPTTDTQYF
>TRBV29-1|TRBJ1-2
CSAPNPGRLNYGYTF
>TRBV7-2|TRBJ2-3
CASSLGLGENTQYF
>TRBV29-1|TRBJ1-1
CSSRVDTEAFF
>TRBV14|TRBJ2-2
CSSSPLEREDTGELFF
>TRBV25-1|TRBJ1-5
CASSEWGDQPKHF
>TRBV6-5|TRBJ2-2
CASSYSNLKVLLTGELFF
>TRBV29-1|TRBJ1-2
CSVEETTGFYGYTF
>TRBV7-2|TRBJ2-3
CASSIIDGGTDTQYF
>TRBV7-6|TRBJ2-7
CASSLAAGTSYEQYF
>TRBV6-5|TRBJ1-1
CASSKYHRDRTEAFF
>TRBV2|TRBJ2-1
CASSSGTSGINEQFF
>TRBV29-1|TRBJ1-1
CSAAFGAGADTEAFF
>TRBV7-8|TRBJ2-3
CASSSGLPQKDTQYF
>TRBV15|TRBJ2-2
CATSSDREWRELFF
>TRBV20-1|TRBJ2-1
CSVPLAGGTYNEQFF
>TRBV4-3|TRBJ2-1
CASSQDFDFSFSSYNEQFF
>TRBV12-3/TRBV12-4|TRBJ2-7
CASSLDYGTYEQYF
>TRBV9|TRBJ2-2
CASSLASAANTGELFF